The clone carrying this T cell receptor (beta chain) has at least ten counts. Its cognate antigen is unknown. The data derive from a study of read filtering for tumor transcriptome and immune sequencing. Study-level background: Among patients, 17 to 20 were male and more than 13 female, aged roughly 45 to 80 (mean roughly 64).

V lost 3 bases and J lost 1, with 10 bases in between. The CDR3 contains 14 residues. Per the germline V gene, CDR1 is SGDLS and CDR2 is YYNGEE. Study-wide results and limits: Single-read clonotypes: roughly 86% of IR-seq clonotypes (about 3.5% of reads), 74.6% of RNA-seq clonotypes (roughly 49% of reads).

This library used roughly 370 ng RNA and molecular barcoded adaptors spanning alpha/delta and beta/gamma chains. MiXCR was run by TCRdb on the reads, yielding one entry per CDR3 protein. The table lists fewer than 45,000 distinct CDR3 sequences, approximately 12% of them singletons, with approximately 30% in the top ten. Bone marrow was sampled from every patient at the time of active disease. The sequenced material came from a population of CD138-negative cells sorted from bone marrow. The receptor was isolated from a donor over 35 with multiple myeloma. The chain uses TRBV9 and TRBJ2-5; TRBD1 is a possible D gene (6 bases). CDR3 sequence: CASSEGQFQETQYF. DNA of the CDR3: TGTGCCAGCAGCGAAGGACAGTTCCAAGAGACCCAGTACTTC.